These T cell receptor beta chains were read from a single sample in a study of OX40 agonist ivuxolimab in advanced cancers. Sequencing was performed with immunoSEQ multiplex PCR; in TCRdb, only in-frame clones are kept and a portion is missing. The data contain about 36,000 clones, more than 80% of them singletons. Sample: CD4+ or CD8+ T cells sorted from blood, taken in a trial of the OX40 agonist ivuxolimab. Every receptor here comes from an adult with an advanced solid tumor such as melanoma, head and neck, liver or kidney cancer. The CDR3 runs from the conserved cysteine through the conserved F or W. The order of the fields is J gene, V gene, clone size, CDR3 protein. A clone size is listed for some rows: how often the clone was seen (once, few, many), or a class if it is expanded.

j_call: TRBJ2-6; v_call: TRBV11-2; clone_size: -; cdr3_aa: CASSLGSGANVLTF
j_call: TRBJ1-2; v_call: TRBV21-1; clone_size: -; cdr3_aa: CASRRQGGGYTF
j_call: TRBJ2-7; v_call: TRBV2; clone_size: -; cdr3_aa: CASSVGGLVYEQYF
j_call: TRBJ2-3; v_call: TRBV7-9; clone_size: -; cdr3_aa: CASSFPTAGDTQYF
j_call: TRBJ1-1; v_call: TRBV5-4; clone_size: -; cdr3_aa: CASSLDAGDTEAFF
j_call: TRBJ2-3; v_call: TRBV5-6; clone_size: -; cdr3_aa: CASSLTDTDTQYF
j_call: TRBJ2-1; v_call: TRBV9; clone_size: -; cdr3_aa: CASSVGQGYYNEQFF
j_call: TRBJ2-6; v_call: TRBV28; clone_size: -; cdr3_aa: CASSWTGATGANVLTF
j_call: TRBJ2-1; v_call: TRBV6-5; clone_size: -; cdr3_aa: CASSYSRTLADEQFF
j_call: TRBJ1-3; v_call: TRBV9; clone_size: -; cdr3_aa: CASSATTGGNTIYF
j_call: TRBJ1-2; v_call: TRBV11-2; clone_size: -; cdr3_aa: CASSFGPRANYGYTF
j_call: TRBJ2-5; v_call: TRBV28; clone_size: -; cdr3_aa: CASSTLAGVGGETQYF
j_call: TRBJ1-2; v_call: TRBV10-3; clone_size: -; cdr3_aa: CAISESWVLGQGNGYGYTF
j_call: TRBJ2-6; v_call: TRBV7-9; clone_size: -; cdr3_aa: CASSLGWDRRLSGANVLTF
j_call: TRBJ1-5; v_call: TRBV7-6; clone_size: -; cdr3_aa: CASSLERNQPQHF
j_call: TRBJ2-5; v_call: TRBV5-1; clone_size: -; cdr3_aa: CASRESTTGETQYF
j_call: TRBJ2-1; v_call: TRBV4-3; clone_size: once; cdr3_aa: CASSQGERGYEQFF
j_call: TRBJ1-4; v_call: TRBV13; clone_size: -; cdr3_aa: CASSLGPDGLNEKLFF
j_call: TRBJ1-5; v_call: TRBV27; clone_size: -; cdr3_aa: CASSSGGGQPQHF
j_call: TRBJ2-7; v_call: TRBV7-9; clone_size: -; cdr3_aa: CASSLGAGLFYEQYF
j_call: TRBJ2-2; v_call: TRBV4-3; clone_size: once; cdr3_aa: CASHRQSGELFF
j_call: TRBJ1-1; v_call: TRBV19; clone_size: -; cdr3_aa: CASSIGGGEYAEAFF